A single sample is the source of the 14 T cell receptor beta chains below, sequenced in a study of cytomegalovirus exposure and HLA in healthy donors. The PCR was carried out with 60 Vbeta primers and 13 Jbeta primers. The repertoire was sequenced with immunoSEQ multiplex PCR; TCRdb's copy has only in-frame clones and lacks some. In the table there are about 90,000 clones, roughly 73% of which are singletons. The specimen was PBMCs. The source of these receptors is a boy between 10 and 17 years old in good health and CMV-seronegative.

The V gene is TRBV19, the J gene TRBJ1-1; tentative D call: TRBD1 (6 bases). Looked up from germline, CDR1 is LNHDA and CDR2 is SQIVND (reference sequence). Trimming shortened V by 7 bases and J by 8 bases, and 17 bases separated the two germline ends. The CDR3 has 13 amino acids. The CDR3: CASTLFGQNEAFF. DNA of the CDR3: TGTGCCAGTACTCTATTCGGACAGAACGAAGCTTTCTTT. Supplemented by reference TRBV19 and TRBJ1-1, the full variable domain reads DGGITQSPKYLFRKEGQNVTLSCEQNLNHDAMYWYRQDPGQGLRLIYYSQIVNDFQKGDIAEGYSVSREKKESFPLTVTSAQKNPTAFYLCASTLFGQNEAFFGQGTRLTVV.

The CDR3 here is CSGRGMNTEAFF. The CDR3 DNA sequence: TGCAGCGGACGGGGAATGAACACTGAAGCTTTCTTT. This chain links TRBV29-1 with TRBJ1-1, with D unresolved. Trimming took off 7 bases at V and 0 bases at J, with 9 bases between the two ends. The CDR3 is made up of 12 amino acids. Germline V gene lookup returns CDR1 SQVTM and CDR2 ANQGSEA.

The gene calls are TRBV5-4 and TRBJ2-5, with 12 bases fitting TRBD2. This CDR3 spans 16 amino acids. J was trimmed by 2 bases and V by 4 bases; bases with no gene match: 6. The germline gives CDR1 SGHNT, CDR2 YYREEE (reference sequence). Here the CDR3 reads CASSQGLAGLQETQYF. CDR3 bases: TGTGCCAGCAGCCAGGGACTAGCGGGCCTGCAAGAGACCCAGTACTTC.

This chain joins TRBV28 and TRBJ2-7; 7 positions match TRBD1. With 7 bases clipped from V and 0 bases from J, the junction kept 9 bases outside the gene matches. Per germline, CDR1 MDHEN and CDR2 SYDVKM. CDR3 length equals 15 residues. This CDR3 reads CASNQDRALSYEQYF. The CDR3 DNA follows: TGTGCCAGCAATCAAGACAGGGCCCTCTCCTACGAGCAGTACTTC. Combining the CDR3 with reference TRBV28 and TRBJ2-7 gives the whole variable domain DVKVTQSSRYLVKRTGEKVFLECVQDMDHENMFWYRQDPGLGLRLIYFSYDVKMKEKGDIPEGYSVSREKKERFSLILESASTNQTSMYLCASNQDRALSYEQYFGPGTRLTVT.

The rearrangement links TRBV28 to TRBJ1-2; D may be TRBD1 (6 bases). This CDR3 region has 13 residues. V lost 5 bases and J lost 8, with 15 bases in between. The V gene's germline CDR1 is MDHEN and CDR2 SYDVKM. CDR3 in amino acids: CASSRGGGAGYTF. In nucleotides, the CDR3 is TGTGCCAGCAGTAGGGGTGGGGGCGCGGGCTACACCTTC.

Only a few counts were recorded for this clone. The chain uses TRBV7-9 and TRBJ2-7; 9 bases align to TRBD1. CDR1 is SEHNR and CDR2 is FQNEAQ in the germline V gene (reference sequence). After removal of 8 bases from V and 3 bases from J, the junction contained 5 bases not matched to a gene. The CDR3 is made up of 13 amino acids. The CDR3 sequence is CASLRTGDYEQYF. In DNA, the CDR3 is TGTGCCAGCTTGAGGACAGGGGACTACGAGCAGTACTTC.

In this sample, this clone turned up a few times. The rearrangement uses TRBV5-4 and TRBJ2-3; 11 nucleotides line up with TRBD2. With V trimmed by 1 base and J by 5 bases, 9 bases remained unmatched. This CDR3 has 17 amino acids. Looked up from germline, CDR1 is SGHNT and CDR2 is YYREEE (reference sequence). The chain's CDR3 is CASSLKVAGGPGDTQYF. The CDR3 DNA follows: TGTGCCAGCAGCTTGAAGGTAGCGGGGGGGCCGGGAGATACGCAGTATTTT.

The rearrangement uses TRBV15 and TRBJ1-1; tentatively, D is TRBD1 (5 bases). Germline CDR1 LNHNV, CDR2 YYDKDF (reference sequence). The V gene lost 6 bases and the J gene lost 1 base, with 18 bases spanning the gap. This CDR3 spans 16 amino acids. The CDR3, as DNA: TGTGCCACCAGGCTCAGGGAAAAAGGGAAGAACACTGAAGCTTTCTTT. Translated, it gives CATRLREKGKNTEAFF.

The chain joins TRBV19 to TRBJ1-2; the D is unclear. Germline V CDR1 and CDR2: LNHDA, SQIVND (reference sequence). CDR3 length: 13 residues. Trimming took 8 bases from V and 2 from J, leaving 12 bases between them. The CDR3 DNA is TGTGCCAGTGGAGACGGACTGAACTATGGCTACACCTTC. Translating gives CASGDGLNYGYTF.

This chain joins TRBV27 and TRBJ2-5; perhaps TRBD1 as D (6 bases). Trimming took off 6 bases at V and 5 bases at J, with 16 bases between the two ends. CDR1 and CDR2 from the germline V gene are MNHEY and SMNVEV (reference sequence). The CDR3 covers 14 residues. The chain's CDR3 is CASSDITGKETQYF. For the CDR3, the DNA is TGTGCCAGCAGCGATATCACAGGGAAGGAGACCCAGTACTTC.

The rearrangement joins TRBV4-1 to TRBJ2-7; D call uncertain. This CDR3 contains 16 residues. Germline-derived CDR1 and CDR2 are MGHRA and YSYEKL. Trimming removed 1 base from V and 3 bases from J, with 16 bases in between. CDR3 DNA sequence: TGCGCCAGCAGCCAAGGTAGAGCAAAAACCCTCTACGAGCAGTACTTC. Amino acids: CASSQGRAKTLYEQYF.

The chain links TRBV4-1 to TRBJ2-7, with D possibly matching TRBD1 (6 bases). V dropped 2 bases and J dropped 2 bases, with 13 bases sitting between them. CDR3 length equals 15 residues. Looked up from germline, CDR1 is MGHRA and CDR2 is YSYEKL. The CDR3 region is CASSQLRTETYEQYF. CDR3 nucleotide sequence: TGCGCCAGCAGCCAACTAAGGACAGAGACCTACGAGCAGTACTTC.

The V gene is TRBV4-1, the J gene TRBJ2-2; TRBD2 matches 9 bases. Germline-derived CDR1 and CDR2 are MGHRA and YSYEKL. Trimming cost V 5 bases and J 7 bases; bases outside gene matches: 8. CDR3 length: 15 amino acids. The CDR3 loop is CASSVVAGAGGELFF. Written as DNA, the CDR3 is TGCGCCAGCAGCGTAGTAGCGGGAGCAGGCGGGGAGCTGTTTTTT.

This clone was detected only a few times. This chain connects TRBV2 to TRBJ2-3; D is perhaps TRBD2 (6 bases). CDR3 length equals 16 residues. Trimming removed 8 bases from V and 3 bases from J, with 21 bases in between. Germline-derived CDR1 and CDR2 are SNHLY and FYNNEI. The CDR3 sequence: CASLAIEEGGTDTQYF. CDR3 DNA sequence: TGTGCCAGCCTTGCTATTGAGGAGGGTGGGACAGATACGCAGTATTTT.